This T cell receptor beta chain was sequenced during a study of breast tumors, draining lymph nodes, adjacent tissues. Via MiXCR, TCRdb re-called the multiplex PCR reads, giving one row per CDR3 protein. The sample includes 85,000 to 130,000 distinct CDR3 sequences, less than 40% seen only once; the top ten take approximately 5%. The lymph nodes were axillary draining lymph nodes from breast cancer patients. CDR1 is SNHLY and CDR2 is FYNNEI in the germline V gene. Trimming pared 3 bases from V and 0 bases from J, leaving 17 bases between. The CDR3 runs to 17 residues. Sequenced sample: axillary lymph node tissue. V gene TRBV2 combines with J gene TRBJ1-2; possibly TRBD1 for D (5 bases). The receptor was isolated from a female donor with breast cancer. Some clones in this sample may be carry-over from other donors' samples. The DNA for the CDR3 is TGTGCCAGCAGTGATGACAGCCTAGTCATTACTAACTATGGCTACACCTTC. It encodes CASSDDSLVITNYGYTF.